The 17 T cell receptor beta chains presented below share a single source sample, sequenced in a study of cytomegalovirus exposure and HLA in healthy donors. The study ran its PCR with 60 Vbeta and 13 Jbeta primers. TCRdb's table, derived via immunoSEQ multiplex PCR, lists solely in-frame clones and lacks some. Of approximately 110,000 clones listed, around 80% were seen once; the top ten hold around 0.99%. The sequencing sample was made of PBMCs. All receptors come from a woman aged 25 to 39 in good health and CMV-seronegative.

This chain uses TRBV5-6 with TRBJ2-3; 8 bases match TRBD1. Germline V gives CDR1 SGHDT, CDR2 YYEEEE. Trimming removed 3 bases from V and 2 bases from J; junction bases left unmatched: 5. The CDR3 has 15 residues. The DNA for the CDR3 is TGTGCCAGCAGCTACCGGACAGGGACCACAGATACGCAGTATTTT. This gives the protein CASSYRTGTTDTQYF.

The chain uses TRBV30 and TRBJ2-7, with 7 bases lining up with TRBD1. V lost 3 bases, J lost 1 base, and 6 bases stayed unmatched. Germline values: CDR1 GTSNPN, CDR2 SVGIG (reference sequence). CDR3 length equals 14 residues. The CDR3 DNA is TGTGCCTGGAGAGGACAGGCCCGGTCCTACGAGCAGTACTTC. This translates into CAWRGQARSYEQYF.

This chain uses TRBV30 with TRBJ2-2, with a tentative D call TRBD2 (7 bases). CDR1 is GTSNPN and CDR2 is SVGIG in the germline V gene (reference sequence). The CDR3 extends over 16 amino acids. V lost 4 bases, J lost 0 bases, and 15 bases lay in between. In nucleotides, the CDR3 is TGTGCCTGGATAGGGAGGGGGACGGCGAACACCGGGGAGCTGTTTTTT. This codes for CAWIGRGTANTGELFF.

The CDR3 loop reads CASSQDVLAVTDTQYF. The CDR3 bases are TGTGCCAGCAGCCAAGATGTCCTAGCGGTCACAGATACGCAGTATTTT. V usage is TRBV14 and J usage is TRBJ2-3; 7 nucleotides agree with TRBD2. This CDR3 spans 16 amino acids. Germline CDR1 is SGHDN and CDR2 is FVKESK. Unmatched junction bases numbered 5, after V lost 0 bases and J lost 2 bases.

The chain uses TRBV2 and TRBJ1-5; the D is unclear. This CDR3 comprises 16 residues. Trimming shortened V by 0 bases and J by 0 bases, and 9 bases separated the two germline ends. Germline CDR1 reads SNHLY; CDR2 reads FYNNEI. The CDR3 region is CASSEAPRGSNQPQHF. The CDR3 region has the DNA TGTGCCAGCAGTGAAGCGCCCCGGGGTAGCAATCAGCCCCAGCATTTT.

This sequence joins TRBV28 and TRBJ1-2, with 8 bases lining up with TRBD1. CDR1 and CDR2 from the germline V gene are MDHEN and SYDVKM. Trimming cost V 2 bases and J 8 bases; bases outside gene matches: 10. The CDR3 is 15 amino acids. The CDR3 here is CASSLPGQGAWGYTF. The CDR3, as DNA: TGTGCCAGCAGTTTACCTGGCCAGGGGGCTTGGGGCTACACCTTC.

The chain uses TRBV7-2 and TRBJ1-2; no firm D call. Germline-derived CDR1 and CDR2 are SGHTA and FQGNSA. Between the trimmed V and J ends, which lost 4 bases and 6 bases, there was a span of 12 bases. This CDR3 is built from 13 residues. CDR3 protein: CASSSANRDGYTF. The CDR3 bases are TGTGCCAGCAGCTCGGCGAATCGGGATGGCTACACCTTC.

The chain recombines TRBV4-1 with TRBJ2-7; TRBD2 matches 10 bases. V lost 0 bases and J lost 0; bases outside the gene matches: 5. The CDR3 loop spans 17 amino acids. Germline loops: CDR1 MGHRA, CDR2 YSYEKL. CDR3 sequence (DNA): TGCGCCAGCAGCCAAGACGGACTAGCGGCAAACTCCTACGAGCAGTACTTC. Its translation is CASSQDGLAANSYEQYF.

The rearrangement joins TRBV19 to TRBJ1-1; D perhaps matches TRBD1 (5 bases). CDR1 LNHDA and CDR2 SQIVND come from the germline V gene (reference sequence). The CDR3 is made up of 12 amino acids. V dropped 5 bases and J dropped 10 bases, with 14 bases sitting between them. The CDR3 region has the DNA TGTGCCAGTAGTTTCTCGACAGAGCTAGCTTTCTTT. It translates to CASSFSTELAFF.

This clone showed up just once. The chain has TRBV2 and TRBJ2-2, with 9 nucleotides matching TRBD1. With 5 bases clipped from V and 7 bases from J, the junction kept 5 bases outside the gene matches. From germline, CDR1 is SNHLY and CDR2 FYNNEI. The CDR3 sequence is 14 residues long. The CDR3 nucleotides read TGTGCCAGCAGTTGGGGACAGGGAAACGGGGAGCTGTTTTTT. Amino acids: CASSWGQGNGELFF.

The chain links TRBV6-6 to TRBJ1-2, with 8 bases lining up with TRBD1. J gave up 8 bases and V 6 bases, and 17 bases lay outside the gene matches. Per germline, CDR1 MNHNY and CDR2 SVGAGI (reference sequence). The CDR3 sequence is 16 residues long. CDR3 nucleotide sequence: TGTGCCAGCAGCCCCGGGGGGACAGGACAAGTTCAAGGCTACACCTTC. As protein: CASSPGGTGQVQGYTF.

This chain links TRBV19 with TRBJ2-2, with 11 bases lining up with TRBD2. Unmatched junction bases numbered 8, after V lost 9 bases and J lost 5 bases. Germline V gives CDR1 LNHDA, CDR2 SQIVND (reference sequence). The CDR3 length is 15 residues. The CDR3 coding sequence is TGTGCCAGACCACTAGCGGGAGATAAAACCGGGGAGCTGTTTTTT. Residues: CARPLAGDKTGELFF.

This clone was detected only a few times. The chain employs TRBV6-5 and TRBJ1-1; 9 nucleotides agree with TRBD1. The CDR3 sequence is 15 residues long. Trimming at V came to 4 bases and at J to 1 base, leaving 4 bases not matched to a gene. Germline V lookup: CDR1 MNHEY, CDR2 SVGAGI. CDR3 nucleotide sequence: TGTGCCAGCAGTTCGGACAGGGGATCGAACACTGAAGCTTTCTTT. Amino acids: CASSSDRGSNTEAFF.

The chain recombines TRBV5-6 with TRBJ2-7; D is possibly TRBD2 (5 bases). Deletions cut 4 bases from V and 3 bases from J, with 8 bases between. Per the germline V gene, CDR1 is SGHDT and CDR2 is YYEEEE. The length of the CDR3 is 12 residues. CDR3 nucleotides: TGTGCCAGCAGCCCCGGGAACTACGAGCAGTACTTC. The encoded protein is CASSPGNYEQYF.

The CDR3 spells CASSKTRGETQYF. The CDR3 nucleotides read TGTGCCAGCTCGAAGACTAGAGGAGAGACCCAGTACTTC. The chain carries TRBV18 and TRBJ2-5; tentative D call: TRBD2 (6 bases). The germline CDR1 and CDR2 sequences are KGHSH and LQKENI. Trimming took 6 bases from V and 4 from J, leaving 12 bases between them. There are 13 residues in the CDR3.

V is TRBV6-5 and J is TRBJ2-7, with TRBD1 as a possible D gene (5 bases). This CDR3 has 13 amino acids. V lost 7 bases and J lost 2, with 12 bases in between. The germline V gene encodes CDR1 MNHEY and CDR2 SVGAGI. Here the CDR3 reads CASTRTDTYEQYF. The CDR3 bases are TGTGCCAGCACCCGGACGGACACCTACGAGCAGTACTTC.

The V call is TRBV19, the J call TRBJ1-5; unclear D gene. CDR1 LNHDA and CDR2 SQIVND come from the germline V gene (reference sequence). CDR3 length: 14 residues. The ends were cut back, 0 bases at V and 5 bases at J, with 8 bases in the middle. The CDR3 DNA sequence: TGTGCCAGTAGTATAGACTCGCGGGATCAGCCCCAGCATTTT. Translated: CASSIDSRDQPQHF.